This entry lists 6 T cell receptor beta chains sequenced from one sample in a study of T cells in Graves' hyperthyroidism and ophthalmopathy. RNA transcripts were the template for amplifying TCR beta CDR3 regions. Researchers ran a first-round RT-PCR on the TCR CDR3 using the HTBI primer set. Via MiXCR, TCRdb re-called the multiplex PCR reads, giving one row per CDR3 protein. Of 550,000 to 650,000 distinct CDR3 sequences detected, roughly 13% appear once; the ten largest clones hold 5.5% to 7.5%. Specimen: blood. Source of these receptors: a woman in her 30s with Graves' hyperthyroidism that later progressed to Graves' ophthalmopathy.

This clonotype was observed at least ten times. The V call is TRBV7-9, the J call TRBJ2-5; TRBD2 aligns across 7 bases. The germline CDR1 and CDR2 sequences are SEHNR and FQNEAQ (reference sequence). Trimming removed 0 bases from V and 4 bases from J; junction bases left unmatched: 5. The CDR3 extends over 15 amino acids. The CDR3 nucleotides are TGTGCCAGCAGCTTAGCCCCAGGACTAGGAGAGACCCAGTACTTC. Encoded protein: CASSLAPGLGETQYF. The entire variable domain, with the rest obtained from reference TRBV7-9 and TRBJ2-5, is as follows: DTGVSQNPRHKITKRGQNVTFRCDPISEHNRLYWYRQTLGQGPEFLTYFQNEAQLEKSRLLSDRFSAERPKGSFSTLEIQRTEQGDSAMYLCASSLAPGLGETQYFGPGTRLLVL.

The chain links TRBV28 to TRBJ2-3; 7 bases are shared with TRBD2. The ends lost 5 bases at V and 6 bases at J; junction bases unmatched: 14. This CDR3 is built from 16 residues. Germline V gives CDR1 MDHEN, CDR2 SYDVKM. The CDR3 protein is CASSHKGWRERDTQYF. The CDR3 bases are TGTGCCAGCAGTCATAAAGGTTGGCGGGAGCGGGATACGCAGTATTTT. Full variable domain (remainder filled in from reference TRBV28 and TRBJ2-3): DVKVTQSSRYLVKRTGEKVFLECVQDMDHENMFWYRQDPGLGLRLIYFSYDVKMKEKGDIPEGYSVSREKKERFSLILESASTNQTSMYLCASSHKGWRERDTQYFGPGTRLTVL.

The sample holds many counts of this clonotype. V usage is TRBV2 and J usage is TRBJ1-2; a possible D gene is TRBD1 (5 bases). Germline V lookup: CDR1 SNHLY, CDR2 FYNNEI. V was pared by 4 bases and J by 4 bases, with 7 bases between. This CDR3 contains 12 residues. CDR3 amino acids: CASSGGVYGYTF. CDR3 in DNA: TGTGCCAGCAGTGGGGGGGTCTATGGCTACACCTTC.

This clonotype was found many times. The CDR3 DNA reads TGTGCCAGCAGTCGAGACCAGACGGGCACTGAAGCTTTCTTT. Protein sequence: CASSRDQTGTEAFF. The chain employs TRBV11-3 and TRBJ1-1; D not certain. This CDR3 region has 14 residues. V lost 6 bases and J lost 4, with 15 bases in between. Germline V gene data show CDR1 as SGHNT and CDR2 as YENEEA. The whole variable domain, filled in from reference TRBV11-3 and TRBJ1-1, reads EAGVVQSPRYKIIEKKQPVAFWCNPISGHNTLYWYLQNLGQGPELLIRYENEEAVDDSQLPKDRFSAERLKGVDSTLKIQPAELGDSAVYLCASSRDQTGTEAFFGQGTRLTVV.

The table lists this clonotype with a count of one. The genes are TRBV30 and TRBJ1-4; 10 bases fit TRBD1. The CDR3 sequence is 15 residues long. The V gene's germline CDR1 is GTSNPN and CDR2 SVGIG (reference sequence). The J segment lost 8 bases and the V segment lost 3 bases, leaving 9 bases of the junction unmatched. CDR3 in DNA: TGTGCCTGGAGGTCCGGGACAGGGGCATGGGAAAAACTGTTTTTT. This codes for CAWRSGTGAWEKLFF.

V gene TRBV7-3 combines with J gene TRBJ1-1; D gene unclear. Per the germline V gene, CDR1 is SGHTA and CDR2 is FQGTGA. The V end lost 2 bases, the J end lost 0 bases, and 7 bases lay between the germline ends. This CDR3 comprises 14 residues. The CDR3 DNA is TGTGCCAGCAGCTTAGCGAGCATGAACACTGAAGCTTTCTTT. Its translation is CASSLASMNTEAFF.